This T cell receptor (beta chain) emerged from a study of T cell clonality in common variable immunodeficiency. Study-level findings and limits: Patient heterogeneity in the CVID cohort limited correlations between repertoire features and clinical complications.

This clone has a count of ten or more. Its antigen is as yet unknown. The CDR3 is cut off 3 residues early in the read; its end comes from the germline J gene. There are 14 residues in the CDR3. Germline CDR1 is SQVTM and CDR2 is ANQGSEA. V lost 0 bases, J lost 0 bases, and 6 bases lay in between. Sequencing used immunoSEQ multiplex PCR; TCRdb keeps in-frame clones, though not all of them. The record shows about 64,000 clones for this sample, with no singletons present. The gene calls are TRBV29-1 and TRBJ1-3; D remains ambiguous. The sequence was obtained from a person aged 18-70 years in good health. Specimen: peripheral blood mononuclear cells. CDR3 bases read: TGCAGCGTTGAAGATGCGAACTCTGGAAACACC. It translates to CSVEDANSGNT. The whole CDR3 sequence is CSVEDANSGNTIYF.